One sample yielded the 12 T cell receptor beta chains listed below, sequenced in a study of T-cell reconstitution after alpha-beta-depleted transplantation in children. Study results and limitations: The main origin of T-cell counts and diversity one year after transplant was newly produced T cells.

Unique molecular identifiers were used in preparing the TCRbeta library. TCRdb reprocessed the PCR reads via MiXCR and lists one record per CDR3 protein. The table shows approximately 300,000 distinct CDR3 sequences, with approximately 7.3% occurring only once. The antigens of these receptors remain unknown. The source material was peripheral blood, sampled 360 days after TCRalphabeta/CD19-depleted stem cell transplant. The receptor set was obtained from a female patient aged 2 to 10 who had a stem cell transplant for Fanconi anemia, so the T cells may come from the graft donor.

This clonotype has just a few counts. The CDR3 reads CASRGVHSNQPQHF. The DNA for the CDR3 is TGTGCCAGCAGAGGAGTTCATAGCAATCAGCCCCAGCATTTT. The genes are TRBV7-3 and TRBJ1-5; D is unclear. Germline V lookup: CDR1 SGHTA, CDR2 FQGTGA. V lost 6 bases, J lost 0 bases, and 9 bases lay in between. The CDR3 sequence is 14 residues long.

This clonotype was seen repeatedly, ten times or more. The genes are TRBV10-3 and TRBJ2-3; D remains ambiguous. The V gene lost 2 bases and the J gene lost 6 bases, with 12 bases spanning the gap. This CDR3 spans 14 amino acids. Germline CDR1 and CDR2: ENHRY and SYGVKD. CDR3 region: CAISEGNAADTQYF. In DNA form, the CDR3 reads TGTGCCATCAGTGAGGGGAATGCGGCGGATACGCAGTATTTT.

Here the CDR3 reads CASRFGRGLNTGELFF. The CDR3 region has the DNA TGCGCCAGCAGATTCGGACGGGGACTCAACACCGGGGAGCTGTTTTTT. The V gene is TRBV5-1, the J gene TRBJ2-2; D possibly corresponds to TRBD2 (6 bases). The CDR3 runs to 16 residues. Per germline, CDR1 SGHRS and CDR2 YFSETQ. V lost 5 bases and J lost 2, with 16 bases in between.

This clonotype has a count of ten or more. The chain uses TRBV7-2 and TRBJ2-7; 7 nucleotides align to TRBD2. With 1 base clipped from V and 2 bases from J, the junction kept 2 bases outside the gene matches. The length of the CDR3 is 14 residues. Germline loops: CDR1 SGHTA, CDR2 FQGNSA. CDR3 region: CASSLVAGTYEQYF. The CDR3 nucleotides read TGTGCCAGCAGCTTAGTAGCGGGCACCTACGAGCAGTACTTC.

This clonotype has a handful of counts. This chain uses TRBV6-2 or TRBV6-3 with TRBJ2-2; D assignment may be TRBD1 or TRBD2 (5 bases each). Germline V gene lookup returns CDR1 MNHEY and CDR2 SVGEGT. This CDR3 is built from 15 residues. The V end lost 3 bases, the J end lost 2 bases, and 10 bases lay between the germline ends. In DNA form, the CDR3 reads TGTGCCAGCAGTTATTGGGGGTCTAACACCGGGGAGCTGTTTTTT. Amino acid sequence: CASSYWGSNTGELFF.

Many counts were recorded for this clonotype. The V gene is TRBV7-9, the J gene TRBJ1-1, with D unclear. Trimming pared 7 bases from V and 4 bases from J, leaving 10 bases between. CDR1 and CDR2 from the germline V gene are SEHNR and FQNEAQ (reference sequence). There are 12 residues in the CDR3. The CDR3: CASTGLVTEAFF. The CDR3 bases are TGTGCCAGCACCGGGCTGGTCACTGAAGCTTTCTTT.

This clonotype was seen more than once but under ten times. The CDR3: CASSHRGAVTGELFF. In DNA form, the CDR3 reads TGCGCCAGCAGCCACCGGGGAGCAGTCACCGGGGAGCTGTTTTTT. This chain links TRBV4-3 with TRBJ2-2, with a tentative D call TRBD2 (5 bases). The CDR3 totals 15 residues. V was trimmed by 3 bases and J by 4 bases, leaving 12 bases between them. CDR1 and CDR2 from the germline V gene are LGHNA and YSLEER.

This clonotype was observed many times. The V gene is TRBV6-2 or TRBV6-3, the J gene TRBJ2-5, with D uncertain. V was pared by 0 bases and J by 5 bases, with 16 bases between. The CDR3 has 16 residues. From germline, CDR1 is MNHEY and CDR2 SVGEGT. This CDR3 reads CASSYSAYPLGETQYF. CDR3 coding DNA: TGTGCCAGCAGTTACTCTGCATACCCGCTGGGGGAGACCCAGTACTTC.

The chain uses TRBV30 and TRBJ1-1; no clear D gene. V lost 0 bases and J lost 10, with 9 bases in between. Germline V gene sequence: CDR1 GTSNPN, CDR2 SVGIG (reference sequence). The CDR3 contains 11 residues. The CDR3 DNA is TGTGCCTGGAGTGTGGGAGGACCAGCTTTCTTT. Amino acid sequence: CAWSVGGPAFF.

This clonotype was seen at least ten times. V usage is TRBV12-3 or TRBV12-4 and J usage is TRBJ2-2; D ambiguous. The germline V and J ends were trimmed by 6 bases and 0 bases, with 11 bases remaining between them. CDR3 length equals 15 residues. CDR3 region: CASRADWTNTGELFF. CDR3 sequence (DNA): TGTGCCAGCAGAGCTGACTGGACGAACACCGGGGAGCTGTTTTTT.

This clonotype showed up many times. The chain is built from TRBV6-1 and TRBJ2-5, with D possibly TRBD1 on 5 matching bases. CDR1 and CDR2 from the germline V gene are MNHNS and SASEGT. The length of the CDR3 is 13 residues. With 10 bases removed from V and 4 bases from J, the gap between germline ends came to 16 bases. The CDR3 bases are TGTGCCACAACAAAGACAGCCCCAGAGACCCAGTACTTC. Translated: CATTKTAPETQYF.

This clonotype was counted ten times or more. The J gene is TRBJ2-2, the V gene TRBV7-9; D is possibly TRBD2 (7 bases). Germline V gene data show CDR1 as SEHNR and CDR2 as FQNEAQ (reference sequence). Trimming removed 5 bases at V and 2 bases at J, with 15 bases between. This CDR3 has 16 residues. This chain's CDR3 is CASSIYGGPNTGELFF. In nucleotides, the CDR3 is TGTGCCAGCAGCATTTACGGGGGGCCAAACACCGGGGAGCTGTTTTTT.